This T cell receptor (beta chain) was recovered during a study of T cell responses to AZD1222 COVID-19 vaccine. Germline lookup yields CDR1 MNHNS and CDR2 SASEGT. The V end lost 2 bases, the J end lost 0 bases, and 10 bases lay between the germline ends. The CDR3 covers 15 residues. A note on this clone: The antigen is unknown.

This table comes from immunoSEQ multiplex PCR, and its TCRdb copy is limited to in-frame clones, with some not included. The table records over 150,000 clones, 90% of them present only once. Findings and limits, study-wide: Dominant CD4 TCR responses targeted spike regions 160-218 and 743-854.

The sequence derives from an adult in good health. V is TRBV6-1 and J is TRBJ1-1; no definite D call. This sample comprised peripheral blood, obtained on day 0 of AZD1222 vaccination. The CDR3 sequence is CASSELEQLNTEAFF. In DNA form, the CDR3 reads TGTGCCAGCAGTGAACTAGAGCAGCTGAACACTGAAGCTTTCTTT.